The 23 T cell receptor beta chains reported below all come from one sample, sequenced in a study of blood T cell repertoires in COVID-19. TCRdb's copy holds only in-frame clones and misses some; the assay was immunoSEQ multiplex PCR. Of 200,000 to 300,000 clones in the sample, around 87% were seen once. The specimen was peripheral blood. The source of these receptors is a woman aged 40 to 55 who had recovered from COVID-19.

The chain links TRBV5-1 to TRBJ2-2; 12 bases line up with TRBD2. Germline CDR1 and CDR2: SGHRS and YFSETQ. Trimming cost V 2 bases and J 5 bases; bases outside gene matches: 4. The CDR3 has 16 amino acids. In nucleotides, the CDR3 is TGCGCCAGCAGCTTAGGACTAGCGGGGACTACCGGGGAGCTGTTTTTT. It codes for CASSLGLAGTTGELFF.

The chain has TRBV2 and TRBJ1-4, with D possibly matching TRBD1 (6 bases). Germline V gene sequence: CDR1 SNHLY, CDR2 FYNNEI. The CDR3 runs to 14 residues. The ends were cut back, 6 bases at V and 6 bases at J, with 14 bases in the middle. The CDR3 coding sequence is TGTGCCAGCAGAGATCGGACAGTTCATGAAAAACTGTTTTTT. It codes for CASRDRTVHEKLFF.

The rearrangement links TRBV9 to TRBJ2-1; perhaps TRBD2 as D (5 bases). This CDR3 spans 15 amino acids. The germline V and J ends were trimmed by 0 bases and 9 bases, with 16 bases remaining between them. Germline V gene data show CDR1 as SGDLS and CDR2 as YYNGEE. The CDR3 is CASSVGAVGVREQFF. The CDR3 DNA follows: TGTGCCAGCAGCGTAGGAGCGGTCGGGGTCCGTGAGCAGTTCTTC.

V gene TRBV11-2 combines with J gene TRBJ1-6; 9 bases map to TRBD1. The CDR3 covers 16 residues. Trimming at V came to 5 bases and at J to 13 bases, leaving 15 bases not matched to a gene. Germline V gene lookup returns CDR1 SGHAT and CDR2 FQNNGV. CDR3 protein: CASSPLDRGGSSPLHF. As DNA, the CDR3 is TGTGCCAGCAGCCCCTTGGACAGGGGCGGAAGTTCTCCCCTCCACTTT.

This clone has a handful of counts. This sequence joins TRBV6-6 and TRBJ1-1; D possibly corresponds to TRBD1 (6 bases). This CDR3 contains 16 residues. Looked up from germline, CDR1 is MNHNY and CDR2 is SVGAGI (reference sequence). V lost 0 bases to trimming and J lost 0 bases, with 11 bases between them. In nucleotides, the CDR3 is TGTGCCAGCAGTTACTCGAAGGGGGAAATGAACACTGAAGCTTTCTTT. It translates to CASSYSKGEMNTEAFF.

The chain joins TRBV12-3 or TRBV12-4 to TRBJ1-1; no clear D gene. There are 12 residues in the CDR3. V shed 2 bases and J shed 5 bases, with 6 bases lying between them. The CDR3 region is CASSLSVTEAFF. CDR3 coding DNA: TGTGCCAGCAGTTTATCCGTGACTGAAGCTTTCTTT.

This clone appeared once. This chain uses TRBV25-1 with TRBJ1-4; no clear D. V was pared by 0 bases and J by 8 bases, with 16 bases between. This CDR3 is built from 16 residues. Germline CDR1 reads MGHDK; CDR2 reads SYGVNS. CDR3 coding DNA: TGTGCCAGCAGTGAATATCCCGGGGTGTCTGGCGAAAAACTGTTTTTT. As protein: CASSEYPGVSGEKLFF. The full variable domain, with the rest looked up from reference TRBV25-1 and TRBJ1-4, is EADIYQTPRYLVIGTGKKITLECSQTMGHDKMYWYQQDPGMELHLIHYSYGVNSTEKGDLSSESTVSRIRTEHFPLTLESARPSHTSQYLCASSEYPGVSGEKLFFGSGTQLSVL.

Only a few counts were recorded for this clone. The chain combines TRBV6-5 with TRBJ2-2, with 7 bases matching TRBD1. Trimming took 6 bases from V and 6 from J; bases not matched to a gene: 7. Germline V CDR1 and CDR2: MNHEY, SVGAGI. The CDR3 runs 14 residues. CDR3 in amino acids: CASRPDRAPGELFF. CDR3 nucleotides: TGTGCCAGCAGACCCGACAGGGCCCCCGGGGAGCTGTTTTTT.

This clone showed up just once. CDR3 sequence: CASSLRTVQETQYF. The CDR3 coding sequence is TGTGCCAGCAGCTTAAGAACAGTCCAAGAGACCCAGTACTTC. V usage is TRBV7-9 and J usage is TRBJ2-5; D gene ambiguous. This CDR3 region has 14 residues. The V end was cut by 2 bases, the J end by 1 base, with 8 bases between. Per the germline V gene, CDR1 is SEHNR and CDR2 is FQNEAQ (reference sequence).

The V gene is TRBV7-2, the J gene TRBJ2-7; 11 nucleotides match TRBD1. Unmatched junction bases numbered 4, after V lost 3 bases and J lost 3 bases. The CDR3 consists of 15 residues. CDR1 and CDR2 (germline): SGHTA, FQGNSA. CDR3 bases: TGTGCCAGCAGCTTTAGCGGGACAGGGGGCTACGAGCAGTACTTC. This sequence encodes CASSFSGTGGYEQYF.

The chain uses TRBV5-6 and TRBJ2-5, with 11 positions matching TRBD2. V lost 4 bases, J lost 1 base, and 6 bases stayed unmatched. The germline gives CDR1 SGHDT, CDR2 YYEEEE. The CDR3 loop spans 16 amino acids. The DNA of the CDR3 is TGTGCCAGCAGCCCGGGACTAGCGGAGATCCAAGAGACCCAGTACTTC. Its protein is CASSPGLAEIQETQYF.

The V gene is TRBV12-5, the J gene TRBJ2-3, with D tentatively TRBD2 (6 bases). V dropped 0 bases and J dropped 6 bases, with 13 bases sitting between them. Looked up from germline, CDR1 is LGHNT and CDR2 is FRNRAP. The CDR3 is made up of 15 amino acids. CDR3 loop: CASGLVLGGPDTQYF. Written as DNA, the CDR3 is TGTGCTAGTGGTTTGGTACTAGGAGGGCCCGATACGCAGTATTTT.

V and J are TRBV7-2 and TRBJ2-1; the D gene is possibly TRBD2 (5 bases). The CDR3 length is 14 residues. V was pared by 5 bases and J by 3 bases, with 11 bases between. Germline loops: CDR1 SGHTA, CDR2 FQGNSA. CDR3 sequence (DNA): TGTGCCAGCAGCCTAACTCGGGACTACAATGAGCAGTTCTTC. Amino acids: CASSLTRDYNEQFF.

J is TRBJ2-2 and V is TRBV5-6; a weak D match, TRBD2 (6 bases). Germline V gene sequence: CDR1 SGHDT, CDR2 YYEEEE. This CDR3 region has 15 residues. Trimming cost V 4 bases and J 6 bases, with 16 bases left between them. The CDR3 DNA is TGTGCCAGCAGCCGCCCGGGTAGCGGCCCCGGGGAGCTGTTTTTT. Its translation is CASSRPGSGPGELFF. Based on the CDR3 plus reference TRBV5-6 and TRBJ2-2, the full variable domain is DAGVTQSPTHLIKTRGQQVTLRCSPKSGHDTVSWYQQALGQGPQFIFQYYEEEERQRGNFPDRFSGHQFPNYSSELNVNALLLGDSALYLCASSRPGSGPGELFFGEGSRLTVL.

The rearrangement uses TRBV7-2 and TRBJ1-3; 9 nucleotides align to TRBD1. Germline CDR1 is SGHTA and CDR2 is FQGNSA. The CDR3 sequence is 18 residues long. With 4 bases clipped from V and 1 base from J, the junction kept 11 bases outside the gene matches. CDR3 nucleotides: TGTGCCAGCAGCTATACATACCTGACAGGGGGTTCTGGAAACACCATATATTTT. It encodes CASSYTYLTGGSGNTIYF.

The chain couples TRBV27 to TRBJ2-1; a weak D match, TRBD2 (5 bases). The V and J ends lost 0 bases and 8 bases respectively, with 17 bases between them. Germline V gene sequence: CDR1 MNHEY, CDR2 SMNVEV (reference sequence). This CDR3 has 16 residues. CDR3 coding DNA: TGTGCCAGCAGTTTATCGTACGAGGGCACCATGGATGAGCAGTTCTTC. Encoded protein: CASSLSYEGTMDEQFF.

The CDR3 is CASNIETYRDPSTEAFF. DNA for the CDR3: TGTGCCAGCAACATAGAAACTTACAGGGACCCCAGCACTGAAGCTTTCTTT. The chain joins TRBV13 to TRBJ1-1; D is perhaps TRBD1 (6 bases). The V end was cut by 7 bases, the J end by 4 bases, with 25 bases between. Germline V CDR1 and CDR2: PRHDT, FYEKMQ (reference sequence). This CDR3 contains 17 residues.

This chain links TRBV7-2 with TRBJ1-2; TRBD1 might be the D (5 bases). Between the trimmed V and J ends, which lost 4 bases and 1 base, there was a span of 16 bases. CDR1 SGHTA and CDR2 FQGNSA come from the germline V gene. This CDR3 spans 16 amino acids. As DNA, the CDR3 is TGTGCCAGCAGCTATTCCGCGGCAGGGCATAACTATGGCTACACCTTC. This gives the protein CASSYSAAGHNYGYTF.

This chain uses TRBV10-1 with TRBJ2-5; 12 bases map to TRBD2. The germline V gene has CDR1 WNHNN and CDR2 SYGVQD (reference sequence). V was pared by 5 bases and J by 1 base, with 5 bases of the junction left unmatched. This CDR3 contains 16 residues. CDR3 coding DNA: TGCGCCAGCAGTATCGGGACTAGCGGGTCCCAAGAGACCCAGTACTTC. This gives the protein CASSIGTSGSQETQYF.

This clone was recorded once. V gene TRBV2 combines with J gene TRBJ1-5, with no clear D. Germline V CDR1 and CDR2: SNHLY, FYNNEI. V was clipped by 4 bases and J by 6 bases, with 10 bases between them. The CDR3 runs 13 residues. CDR3 nucleotide sequence: TGTGCCAGCAGTGCGGAGGGTACTCAGCCCCAGCATTTT. This codes for CASSAEGTQPQHF.

This sequence joins TRBV7-2 and TRBJ1-3, with TRBD1 matching over 8 bases. This CDR3 spans 15 amino acids. Germline CDR1 and CDR2: SGHTA and FQGNSA. Trimming cost V 5 bases and J 4 bases; bases outside gene matches: 7. The CDR3 loop reads CASSPQTGDGNTIYF. The CDR3 DNA follows: TGTGCCAGCAGCCCCCAGACAGGGGACGGAAACACCATATATTTT.

Only one count was recorded for this clone. J is TRBJ1-4 and V is TRBV7-9; 8 bases are shared with TRBD1. Looked up from germline, CDR1 is SEHNR and CDR2 is FQNEAQ (reference sequence). The CDR3 has 14 residues. J was trimmed by 10 bases and V by 2 bases; bases with no gene match: 6. CDR3 bases: TGTGCCAGCAGCTTATCCGACAGGGGAGGAAAACTGTTTTTT. It is translated as CASSLSDRGGKLFF.

The chain employs TRBV6-6 and TRBJ1-6; possibly TRBD1 for D (6 bases). This CDR3 spans 15 amino acids. The V end was cut by 2 bases, the J end by 10 bases, with 15 bases between. Per the germline V gene, CDR1 is MNHNY and CDR2 is SVGAGI (reference sequence). The DNA of the CDR3 is TGTGCCAGCAGTTACCTCAGGGGAGTAGACTCACCCCTCCACTTT. It translates to CASSYLRGVDSPLHF.